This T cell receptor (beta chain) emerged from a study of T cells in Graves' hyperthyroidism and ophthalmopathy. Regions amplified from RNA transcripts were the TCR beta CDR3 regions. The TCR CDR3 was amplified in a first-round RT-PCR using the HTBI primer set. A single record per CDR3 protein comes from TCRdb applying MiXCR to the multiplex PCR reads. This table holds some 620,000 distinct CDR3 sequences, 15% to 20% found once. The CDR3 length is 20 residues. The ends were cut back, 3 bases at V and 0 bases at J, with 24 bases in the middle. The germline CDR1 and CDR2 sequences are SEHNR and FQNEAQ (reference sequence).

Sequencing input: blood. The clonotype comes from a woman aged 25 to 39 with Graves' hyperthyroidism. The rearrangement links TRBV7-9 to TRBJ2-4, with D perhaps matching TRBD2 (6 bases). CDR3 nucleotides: TGTGCCAGCAGCTTTCGTGGAGGGCAGCCGACCGACTTAGCCAAAAACATTCAGTACTTC. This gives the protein CASSFRGGQPTDLAKNIQYF.